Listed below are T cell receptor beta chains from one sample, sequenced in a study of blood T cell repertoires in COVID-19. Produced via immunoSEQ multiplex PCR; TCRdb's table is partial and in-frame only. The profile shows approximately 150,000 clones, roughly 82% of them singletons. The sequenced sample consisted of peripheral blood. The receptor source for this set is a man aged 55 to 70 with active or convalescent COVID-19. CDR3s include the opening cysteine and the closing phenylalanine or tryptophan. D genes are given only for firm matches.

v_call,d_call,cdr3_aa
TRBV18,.,CASSERTGNTEAFF
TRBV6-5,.,CASSYQGPNTEAFF
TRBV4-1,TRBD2,CASSQKGLAGGPETQYF
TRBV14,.,CASSQDQNTEAFF
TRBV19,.,CASSKARLSGYTF
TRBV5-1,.,CASSSQQGMDNSPLHF
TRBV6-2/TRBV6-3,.,CASSYISQGLETQYF
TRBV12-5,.,CASHRRTGELFF
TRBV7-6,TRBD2,CASSRLAGGGLGNEQFF
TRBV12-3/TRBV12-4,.,CASSFDRRYGYTF
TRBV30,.,CAWNSRNEQFF
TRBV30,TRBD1,CAWSRGQEVEAFF
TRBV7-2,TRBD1,CASRPYRGHGTEAFF
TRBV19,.,CASSITLFTGGYEQFF
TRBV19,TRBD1,CASLARQGMNTEAFF
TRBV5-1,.,CASSSRGGGAEAFF
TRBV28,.,CASSLVGQVMTDTQYF
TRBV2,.,CASTEGGLNTEAFF
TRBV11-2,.,CASSLDINTGTDTQYF
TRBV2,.,CASSETGTLLYGYTF
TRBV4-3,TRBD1,CASSHVGQGSRGYTF
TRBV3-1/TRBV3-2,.,CASSHWQENQETQYF
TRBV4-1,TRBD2,CASSPILAGGHNEQFF
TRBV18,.,CASSPTAGGSNQPQHF
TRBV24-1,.,CATSDHPTGTGNTIYF
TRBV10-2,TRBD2,CASRPPSGRSPNEQFF